This T cell receptor (beta chain) appears in the sequencing data of a study of blood T cell repertoires in COVID-19. For the study at large: Acute and convalescent COVID-19 samples came from the United States, Italy and Spain. Sources were T cells, B-cell-depleted T cells, or PBMCs; the material itself was cDNA or gDNA.

The J segment lost 7 bases and the V segment lost 5 bases, leaving 7 bases of the junction unmatched. The CDR3 runs to 16 residues. Germline CDR1 MNHEY, CDR2 SMNVEV (reference sequence). In the original workflow: Nucleated cell number was recorded as an estimate derived from reference gene primer amplification. Data came from immunoSEQ multiplex PCR; TCRdb stores just in-frame clones and leaves some out. The DNA gave D and trimming, while V, J and clone size come from that table. Of some 180,000 clones listed, about 88% were seen once; the top ten hold roughly 5.6%. This TCR was sampled from a man aged 40-49 years with active or convalescent COVID-19. The chain carries TRBV27 and TRBJ2-2; 13 bases are a match to TRBD2. Input material: peripheral blood. The CDR3 region is CASSLGLAGAVGELFF. CDR3 bases: TGTGCCAGCAGTCTAGGACTAGCGGGAGCGGTCGGGGAGCTGTTTTTT.